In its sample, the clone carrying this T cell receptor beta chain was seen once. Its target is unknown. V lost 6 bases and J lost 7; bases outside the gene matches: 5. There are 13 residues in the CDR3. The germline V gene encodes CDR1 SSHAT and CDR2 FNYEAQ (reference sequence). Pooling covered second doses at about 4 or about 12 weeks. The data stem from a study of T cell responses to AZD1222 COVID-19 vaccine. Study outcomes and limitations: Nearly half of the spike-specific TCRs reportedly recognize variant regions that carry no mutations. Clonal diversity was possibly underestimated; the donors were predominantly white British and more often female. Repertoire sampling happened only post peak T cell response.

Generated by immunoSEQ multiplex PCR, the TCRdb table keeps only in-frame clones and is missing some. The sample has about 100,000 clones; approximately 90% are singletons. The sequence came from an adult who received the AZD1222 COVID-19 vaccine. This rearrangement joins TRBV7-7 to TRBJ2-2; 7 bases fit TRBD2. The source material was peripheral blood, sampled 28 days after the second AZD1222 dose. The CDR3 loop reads CASSGASGGELFF. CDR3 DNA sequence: TGTGCCAGCAGTGGGGCTAGCGGCGGGGAGCTGTTTTTT.